The 16 T cell receptor beta chains listed next were all sequenced from one sample in a study of T cell responses to AZD1222 COVID-19 vaccine. Using immunoSEQ multiplex PCR, the repertoire was profiled, and TCRdb retains in-frame clones only, with some absent. Of around 110,000 clones listed, around 92% are singletons. Sequences were derived from peripheral blood, sampled on day 0 of AZD1222 vaccination. These receptors all stem from an adult in good health.

This clone was recorded only once. The chain has TRBV6-4 and TRBJ1-1; D is ambiguous. V lost 4 bases, J lost 0 bases, and 6 bases lay in between. From germline, CDR1 is MRHNA and CDR2 SNTAGT. This CDR3 has 13 residues. The DNA for the CDR3 is TGTGCCAGCAGTGCGAAACTGAACACTGAAGCTTTCTTT. Its protein is CASSAKLNTEAFF.

This chain uses TRBV12-3 or TRBV12-4 with TRBJ2-2; D is uncertain. The CDR3 is made up of 13 amino acids. V was trimmed by 6 bases and J by 3 bases, leaving 8 bases between them. This CDR3 is CASSFLYTGELFF. CDR3 sequence (DNA): TGTGCCAGCAGCTTTCTCTACACCGGGGAGCTGTTTTTT.

The chain employs TRBV10-3 and TRBJ1-2; 8 bases agree with TRBD1. The CDR3 extends over 13 amino acids. V lost 4 bases and J lost 5; bases outside the gene matches: 3. CDR1 ENHRY and CDR2 SYGVKD come from the germline V gene. For the CDR3, the DNA is TGTGCCATCAGTGCCGACAGGGGTTATGGCTACACCTTC. This translates into CAISADRGYGYTF.

The chain uses TRBV27 and TRBJ1-2, with D maybe TRBD1 (6 bases). Germline V CDR1 and CDR2: MNHEY, SMNVEV (reference sequence). CDR3 length: 15 residues. Trimming cost V 3 bases and J 8 bases, with 19 bases left between them. In nucleotides, the CDR3 is TGTGCCAGCAGTTTTTTTCCACGGGGGGCGCGGGGCTACACCTTC. It translates to CASSFFPRGARGYTF.

This chain links TRBV19 with TRBJ2-1; 9 bases line up with TRBD2. Germline V lookup: CDR1 LNHDA, CDR2 SQIVND (reference sequence). V dropped 5 bases and J dropped 4; count of bases not matched to a gene: 3. This CDR3 has 14 amino acids. The CDR3 spells CASSLAGKYNEQFF. The CDR3 DNA reads TGTGCCAGTAGTCTAGCGGGGAAATACAATGAGCAGTTCTTC.

The CDR3 DNA reads TGTGCCAGCAGTCGATCTAGGGAGGGCACTGGGGCCAACGTCCTGACTTTC. Protein: CASSRSREGTGANVLTF. The V and J genes are TRBV28 and TRBJ2-6; 7 nucleotides line up with TRBD2. The V gene's germline CDR1 is MDHEN and CDR2 SYDVKM. The length of the CDR3 is 17 residues. Trimming at V came to 5 bases and at J to 2 bases, leaving 9 bases not matched to a gene.

As DNA, the CDR3 is TGTGCCAGCAGTGGGGAATGGGGCTCGGGTGAAAAACTGTTTTTT. It encodes CASSGEWGSGEKLFF. The rearrangement joins TRBV28 to TRBJ1-4; perhaps TRBD1 as D (5 bases). The CDR3 has 15 residues. Trimming took off 5 bases at V and 7 bases at J, with 17 bases between the two ends. Germline V gene lookup returns CDR1 MDHEN and CDR2 SYDVKM.

This clone showed up just once. The chain couples TRBV7-2 to TRBJ2-7; TRBD1 might be the D (6 bases). The V and J ends lost 5 bases and 5 bases respectively, with 13 bases between them. There are 13 residues in the CDR3. Germline CDR1 reads SGHTA; CDR2 reads FQGNSA. Here the CDR3 reads CASSRQEMNEQYF. CDR3 coding DNA: TGTGCCAGCAGCCGACAGGAAATGAACGAGCAGTACTTC.

Only one count was recorded for this clone. The chain uses TRBV5-1 and TRBJ2-7; 10 bases align to TRBD2. CDR1 and CDR2 (germline): SGHRS, YFSETQ. Germline trimming cut 0 bases from V and 7 bases from J; bases unmatched to any gene: 7. This CDR3 has 15 amino acids. CDR3 nucleotides: TGCGCCAGCAGCTTGGTCCTAGCGGGAGCGGGTGAGCAGTACTTC. Protein product: CASSLVLAGAGEQYF.

V gene TRBV7-8 combines with J gene TRBJ1-1; maybe TRBD1 (5 bases). Trimming left V 5 bases short and J 6 bases short, with 25 bases between. The CDR3 is 17 amino acids. Germline V gene data show CDR1 as SGHVS and CDR2 as FQNEAQ. The CDR3: CASSPPSDSLLDPEAFF. As DNA, the CDR3 is TGTGCCAGCAGCCCCCCTAGCGACAGTCTTCTTGATCCTGAAGCTTTCTTT.

The V call is TRBV11-3, the J call TRBJ2-3; no definite D call. CDR1 is SGHNT and CDR2 is YENEEA in the germline V gene. With 1 base removed from V and 0 bases from J, the gap between germline ends came to 5 bases. This CDR3 spans 14 amino acids. The CDR3 sequence is CASSLGQSTDTQYF. CDR3 in DNA: TGTGCCAGCAGCTTAGGCCAGAGCACAGATACGCAGTATTTT.

The gene calls are TRBV3-1 (or the pseudogene TRBV3-2) and TRBJ1-1, with TRBD1 matching over 9 bases. The V gene's germline CDR1 is LGHDT and CDR2 YNNKEL (reference sequence). The CDR3 has 13 residues. Trimming removed 0 bases from V and 7 bases from J; junction bases left unmatched: 0. The CDR3 bases are TGTGCCAGCAGCCAAGAGGACAGGGGTGAAGCTTTCTTT. Protein sequence: CASSQEDRGEAFF.

The rearrangement uses TRBV6-5 and TRBJ2-7; TRBD2 matches at 7 bases. V shed 6 bases and J 2 bases; nucleotides not matched to a gene: 10. Germline lookup yields CDR1 MNHEY and CDR2 SVGAGI. The CDR3 contains 15 residues. Here the CDR3 reads CASSLGGDGAYEQYF. CDR3 nucleotides: TGTGCCAGCAGCCTGGGGGGGGACGGCGCCTACGAGCAGTACTTC.

This chain links TRBV7-9 with TRBJ2-5; maybe TRBD2 (6 bases). Germline V CDR1 and CDR2: SEHNR, FQNEAQ (reference sequence). The CDR3 runs to 15 residues. The germline V and J ends were trimmed by 2 bases and 5 bases, with 15 bases remaining between them. Here the CDR3 reads CASSLTTSWGETQYF. CDR3 sequence (DNA): TGTGCCAGCAGCTTAACCACTAGCTGGGGCGAGACCCAGTACTTC.

The chain recombines TRBV5-4 with TRBJ2-7; D perhaps matches TRBD1 (6 bases). This CDR3 contains 15 residues. Looked up from germline, CDR1 is SGHNT and CDR2 is YYREEE (reference sequence). V shed 4 bases and J shed 3 bases, with 17 bases lying between them. The CDR3 sequence is CASSIPGHSIYEQYF. Written as DNA, the CDR3 is TGTGCCAGCAGCATACCGGGACATTCTATCTACGAGCAGTACTTC.

This clone was found once. The CDR3 nucleotides are TGCAGCGTTGGGGGGGGGCCGACCTACGAGCAGTACTTC. The encoded protein is CSVGGGPTYEQYF. The chain is built from TRBV29-1 and TRBJ2-7; TRBD2 might be the D (7 bases). The V gene's germline CDR1 is SQVTM and CDR2 ANQGSEA. This CDR3 contains 13 residues. The V gene lost 4 bases and the J gene lost 2 bases, with 12 bases spanning the gap.